This TCR beta chain stems from a study of blood T cell repertoires in COVID-19. Looking at the study overall: The study drew acute and convalescent COVID-19 samples from the United States, Italy and Spain. PBMCs, B-cell-depleted T cells, or T cells were the source of the cDNA or gDNA that made up the material.

Original handling: For nucleated cells, counts were estimated from reference gene primer amplification. Repertoires were generated with immunoSEQ multiplex PCR, while TCRdb's copy carries only in-frame clones and drops some. V and J calls and clone size are as listed in that table; D and trimming were resolved from the DNA. The top ten hold under 7% of the sample, which has 150,000 to 200,000 clones, around 79% seen once. In Seattle, patients joined the study during active infection and were tracked longitudinally. Germline CDR1 is SGHTA and CDR2 is FQGNSA. J gave up 2 bases and V 5 bases, and 9 bases lay outside the gene matches. This CDR3 has 16 amino acids.

This TCR was recovered from a woman aged 35 to 49 with COVID-19, enrolled during active disease. The V gene is TRBV7-2, the J gene TRBJ2-7, with TRBD2 matching 10 bases. Sequenced: peripheral blood. CDR3 nucleotides: TGTGCCAGCAGCAGAACCTCTAGCGGGGGTCCCTACGAGCAGTACTTC. Translated, it gives CASSRTSSGGPYEQYF.